Listed here are 14 T cell receptor beta chains from one sample, sequenced in a study of T cells after yellow fever vaccination. TCRdb used MiXCR to reprocess the 5' RACE reads, holding one entry per CDR3 protein. This sample carries fewer than 450,000 distinct CDR3 sequences, around 3.9% of them seen once, and the ten largest clones take 20% to 25%. This sample comprised PBMCs, obtained 5 days after the yellow fever booster vaccination. The receptors derive from a man between 18 and 35 years old who received the YFV17D yellow fever vaccine.

This clonotype was detected ten times or more. The chain is built from TRBV6-5 and TRBJ1-1, with D unclear. Germline V gene sequence: CDR1 MNHEY, CDR2 SVGAGI. The V end was cut by 6 bases, the J end by 0 bases, with 11 bases between. This CDR3 region has 14 residues. In nucleotides, the CDR3 is TGTGCCAGCAGCCCCCCGTCATTGAACACTGAAGCTTTCTTT. It translates to CASSPPSLNTEAFF.

This chain connects TRBV7-2 to TRBJ2-1; unclear D gene. The CDR3 totals 12 residues. CDR1 is SGHTA and CDR2 is FQGNSA in the germline V gene. V dropped 6 bases and J dropped 10 bases, with 13 bases sitting between them. The CDR3 nucleotides read TGTGCCAGCAGTTCTTACTTGGGGGAGCAGTTCTTC. This sequence encodes CASSSYLGEQFF.

Many counts were recorded for this clonotype. The chain links TRBV4-2 to TRBJ2-1; D remains ambiguous. This CDR3 spans 13 amino acids. Deletions cut 0 bases from V and 8 bases from J, with 8 bases between. Per the germline V gene, CDR1 is LGHNA and CDR2 is YNFKEQ. For the CDR3, the DNA is TGTGCCAGCAGCCAAGAGAGTCTAGATGAGCAGTTCTTC. It specifies CASSQESLDEQFF.

This clonotype has a handful of counts. V gene TRBV3-1 combines with J gene TRBJ2-3, with TRBD2 identical over 8 bases. The CDR3 spans 16 residues. From germline, CDR1 is LGHDT and CDR2 YNNKEL (reference sequence). The V gene end was trimmed by 1 base and the J gene end by 4 bases; junction bases not matched to a gene: 7. The CDR3: CASSQGNGGAADTQYF. The DNA for the CDR3 is TGTGCCAGCAGCCAAGGAAACGGGGGGGCAGCAGATACGCAGTATTTT.

This clonotype was seen only a few times. J is TRBJ2-7 and V is TRBV15; the D gene is possibly TRBD2 (5 bases). Germline V gene lookup returns CDR1 LNHNV and CDR2 YYDKDF (reference sequence). The CDR3 totals 17 residues. V was cut by 3 bases and J by 3 bases, with 21 bases left in between. The CDR3 sequence is CATSRGVPHLSFYEQYV. For the CDR3, the DNA is TGTGCCACCAGCAGGGGAGTACCTCATCTCTCATTCTACGAGCAGTACGTC.

This clonotype was seen a few times. The gene calls are TRBV6-6 and TRBJ2-5; the D gene is possibly TRBD1 (6 bases). CDR1 and CDR2 from the germline V gene are MNHNY and SVGAGI (reference sequence). The V end was cut by 3 bases, the J end by 4 bases, with 9 bases between. This CDR3 spans 13 amino acids. In DNA form, the CDR3 reads TGTGCCAGCAGTTATTTCAGGGGAGAGACCCAGTACTTC. It yields the protein CASSYFRGETQYF.

This clonotype was observed at least ten times. The rearrangement joins TRBV7-2 to TRBJ1-1; D is perhaps TRBD1 (5 bases). Germline CDR1 is SGHTA and CDR2 is FQGNSA. Deletions cut 3 bases from V and 11 bases from J, with 16 bases between. The CDR3 is 13 amino acids. The CDR3: CASSLGPRVSAFF. The CDR3 bases are TGTGCCAGCAGCTTGGGCCCCAGGGTTAGTGCTTTCTTT.

V gene TRBV18 combines with J gene TRBJ1-2; TRBD1 agrees at 7 bases. The CDR3 spans 14 residues. V lost 3 bases and J lost 7; bases outside the gene matches: 8. Per the germline V gene, CDR1 is KGHSH and CDR2 is LQKENI. The CDR3 bases are TGTGCCAGCTCACCTAGAGGACAGGACCGTGGCTACACCTTC. Translated: CASSPRGQDRGYTF.

This clonotype has just a few counts. This rearrangement joins TRBV20-1 to TRBJ2-3; 11 bases fit TRBD2. The CDR3 has 14 amino acids. In germline, CDR1 is DFQATT, CDR2 SNEGSKA (reference sequence). V dropped 2 bases and J dropped 7; count of bases not matched to a gene: 5. The CDR3 nucleotides are TGCAGTGCTAGACTAGCGGGGGGTGTGAATACGCAGTATTTT. Residues: CSARLAGGVNTQYF.

In its sample, this clonotype was seen a few times. The V gene is TRBV5-8, the J gene TRBJ2-1; 7 bases fit TRBD2. Per the germline V gene, CDR1 is SGHTS and CDR2 is YDEGEE. This CDR3 comprises 13 residues. The V and J ends lost 5 bases and 3 bases, in that order; junction bases with no gene match: 2. The CDR3 nucleotides are TGTGCCAGCAGAAGGGACTACTACAATGAGCAGTTCTTC. It translates to CASRRDYYNEQFF.

The V and J genes are TRBV5-1 and TRBJ2-2, with 9 bases that match TRBD2. The CDR3 length is 16 residues. Germline CDR1 is SGHRS and CDR2 is YFSETQ. V was pared by 0 bases and J by 3 bases, with 3 bases of the junction left unmatched. This CDR3 reads CASSLVASGDTGELFF. The CDR3, as DNA: TGCGCCAGCAGCTTGGTTGCTAGCGGGGACACCGGGGAGCTGTTTTTT.

This clonotype appeared a few times. DNA for the CDR3: TGCGCCAGCAGCCAACCTCGCGGGGGGACAGGGCTTAGTGAGCAGTTCTTC. The encoded protein is CASSQPRGGTGLSEQFF. The rearrangement joins TRBV4-3 to TRBJ2-1, with D perhaps TRBD1 (9 bases). Germline CDR1 and CDR2: LGHNA and YSLEER. Trimming removed 2 bases at V and 9 bases at J, with 23 bases between. This CDR3 region has 17 residues.

This rearrangement joins TRBV25-1 to TRBJ1-2; weak D call: TRBD1 (6 bases). This CDR3 region has 14 residues. Trimming cost V 7 bases and J 8 bases, with 20 bases left between them. Germline values: CDR1 MGHDK, CDR2 SYGVNS. CDR3 in amino acids: CASTKIGGGSGYTF. For the CDR3, the DNA is TGTGCCAGCACCAAAATAGGGGGAGGGAGCGGCTACACCTTC.

This clonotype was picked up many times. The CDR3 sequence: CASSSTGSNQPQHF. CDR3 sequence (DNA): TGTGCCAGCAGCTCGACAGGGAGCAATCAGCCCCAGCATTTT. The chain links TRBV7-6 to TRBJ1-5; 7 positions agree with TRBD1. This CDR3 region has 14 residues. V dropped 4 bases and J dropped 1; count of bases not matched to a gene: 1. The germline gives CDR1 SGHVS, CDR2 FNYEAQ.